This TCR beta chain comes out of a study of molecular identifiers for immune sequencing clone quantification. Per the germline V gene, CDR1 is SGHDT and CDR2 is YYEEEE. Trimming removed 3 bases from V and 0 bases from J, with 13 bases in between. The CDR3 loop spans 15 amino acids. TCRdb used MiXCR to reprocess the PCR reads, holding one entry per CDR3 protein. The sample yields about half a million distinct CDR3 sequences, around 25% seen once. Sequencing was performed on naive CD8+ T cells from blood, with Jurkat cell RNA spiked in. Subset specified: FACS-sorted CD8+CD4-CCR7+CD45RA+ naive T cells. The sequence was obtained from a human donor in good health. Some libraries in this study had Jurkat cell RNA spiked in. The chain couples TRBV5-6 to TRBJ2-7; possible D gene TRBD1, 5 bases. In DNA form, the CDR3 reads TGTGCCAGCAGCTCAGTCAGGGTTTCCTCCTACGAGCAGTACTTC. Its translation is CASSSVRVSSYEQYF.